The 25 T cell receptor beta chains presented below share a single source sample, sequenced in a study of blood T cell repertoires in COVID-19. Sequencing used immunoSEQ multiplex PCR; TCRdb keeps in-frame clones, though not all of them. The sample has about 140,000 clones, approximately 80% seen once. Material for sequencing was PBMCs or T cells enriched from blood (not recorded which). The receptors stem from a man in his 70s who had been exposed to COVID-19.

The V call is TRBV7-2, the J call TRBJ1-5; weak D call: TRBD1 (5 bases). CDR3 length: 14 amino acids. Germline values: CDR1 SGHTA, CDR2 FQGNSA. The ends were cut back, 4 bases at V and 6 bases at J, with 13 bases in the middle. The CDR3 reads CASSSRQKGQPQHF. CDR3 sequence (DNA): TGTGCCAGCAGCTCCCGACAGAAAGGTCAGCCCCAGCATTTT.

The chain recombines TRBV9 with TRBJ2-7; D may be TRBD2 (5 bases). The V end was cut by 1 base, the J end by 5 bases, with 19 bases between. Germline assignment: CDR1 SGDLS and CDR2 YYNGEE. The CDR3 consists of 16 residues. CDR3 amino acids: CASSVKEGAYSHEQYF. CDR3 DNA sequence: TGTGCCAGCAGCGTAAAAGAGGGCGCCTATAGCCACGAGCAGTACTTC.

This clone was seen only once. The chain employs TRBV6-2 or TRBV6-3 and TRBJ2-7; D is perhaps TRBD2 (5 bases). CDR1 MNHEY and CDR2 SVGEGT come from the germline V gene. Trimming cost V 6 bases and J 5 bases, with 11 bases left between them. This CDR3 region has 12 residues. In DNA form, the CDR3 reads TGTGCCAGCAGCCCGAGGGTAGACGAGCAGTACTTC. Translation gives CASSPRVDEQYF.

The CDR3 nucleotides read TGTGCCAGCAGCTTGGACCCTGGGAGGGTATCTAACTATGGCTACACCTTC. This translates into CASSLDPGRVSNYGYTF. The chain uses TRBV5-8 and TRBJ1-2; D not resolved. The CDR3 has 17 amino acids. Trimming cost V 0 bases and J 0 bases, with 15 bases left between them. CDR1 is SGHTS and CDR2 is YDEGEE in the germline V gene.

CDR3 residues: CASSSRQGQGNEQFF. The CDR3 bases are TGTGCCAGCAGCTCAAGACAGGGGCAGGGGAATGAGCAGTTCTTC. This chain uses TRBV7-9 with TRBJ2-1, with 8 bases lining up with TRBD1. The CDR3 sequence is 15 residues long. Trimming removed 4 bases from V and 7 bases from J; junction bases left unmatched: 9. Germline V gene data show CDR1 as SEHNR and CDR2 as FQNEAQ (reference sequence).

This sequence joins TRBV4-1 and TRBJ2-1, with 9 bases lining up with TRBD1. The CDR3 extends over 17 amino acids. Trimming at V came to 4 bases and at J to 9 bases, leaving 16 bases not matched to a gene. Per the germline V gene, CDR1 is MGHRA and CDR2 is YSYEKL. CDR3 sequence reads: CASSPHPRDRAQGEQFF. In DNA form, the CDR3 reads TGCGCCAGCAGCCCTCACCCCCGGGACAGGGCTCAGGGTGAGCAGTTCTTC.

The chain couples TRBV5-1 to TRBJ2-2, with D maybe TRBD2 (6 bases). Germline V gene data show CDR1 as SGHRS and CDR2 as YFSETQ. V was trimmed by 6 bases and J by 1 base, leaving 13 bases between them. This CDR3 has 15 amino acids. The CDR3 DNA sequence: TGCGCCAGCAAGGGCGGCGGGGTGAACACCGGGGAGCTGTTTTTT. Translation gives CASKGGGVNTGELFF.

The chain combines TRBV19 with TRBJ2-1; D possibly corresponds to TRBD1 (5 bases). Germline V lookup: CDR1 LNHDA, CDR2 SQIVND (reference sequence). This CDR3 contains 12 residues. V was pared by 5 bases and J by 7 bases, with 9 bases between. The CDR3 DNA reads TGTGCCAGTAGTCCGCCAGGGAATGAGCAGTTCTTC. Its translation: CASSPPGNEQFF.

This clone was seen a handful of times. The rearrangement joins TRBV2 to TRBJ2-1; 14 bases are shared with TRBD2. Germline V gene data show CDR1 as SNHLY and CDR2 as FYNNEI. There are 14 residues in the CDR3. After removal of 4 bases from V and 15 bases from J, the junction contained 8 bases not matched to a gene. CDR3 sequence: CASSAPGTSGRTFF. CDR3 bases: TGTGCCAGCAGTGCTCCTGGGACTAGCGGGAGAACGTTCTTC.

This chain uses TRBV18 with TRBJ2-1, with 12 bases aligning to TRBD2. There are 14 residues in the CDR3. With V trimmed by 6 bases and J by 8 bases, 5 bases remained unmatched. In germline, CDR1 is KGHSH, CDR2 LQKENI. CDR3 loop: CASSRTSGNYEQFF. CDR3 nucleotides: TGTGCCAGCTCGCGGACTAGCGGGAACTATGAGCAGTTCTTC. The complete variable domain, with remaining parts taken from reference TRBV18 and TRBJ2-1, reads NAGVMQNPRHLVRRRGQEARLRCSPMKGHSHVYWYRQLPEEGLKFMVYLQKENIIDESGMPKERFSAEFPKEGPSILRIQQVVRGDSAAYFCASSRTSGNYEQFFGPGTRLTVL.

This sequence joins TRBV7-9 and TRBJ2-7, with D perhaps TRBD2 (6 bases). The ends were cut back, 0 bases at V and 2 bases at J, with 11 bases in the middle. Germline loops: CDR1 SEHNR, CDR2 FQNEAQ (reference sequence). This CDR3 comprises 15 residues. In nucleotides, the CDR3 is TGTGCCAGCAGCTTAGCCAGGGAGGTAACCTACGAGCAGTACTTC. Amino acid sequence: CASSLAREVTYEQYF.

On this clone itself: A read error may account for a junction end that differs from germline. The V call is TRBV15, the J call TRBJ2-7; tentative D call: TRBD1 (6 bases). Germline V gene data show CDR1 as LNHNV and CDR2 as YYDKDF (reference sequence). This CDR3 region has 14 residues. CDR3 bases: TGTGCCACCAGCAGAGATCATATACAGGGTTTATGGTTTTTC. This gives the protein CATSRDHIQGLWFF.

The V gene is TRBV18, the J gene TRBJ2-3, with 12 bases lining up with TRBD2. The ends lost 5 bases at V and 6 bases at J; junction bases unmatched: 6. The CDR3 has 15 amino acids. CDR1 KGHSH and CDR2 LQKENI come from the germline V gene. The chain's CDR3 is CASSELAGGGDTQYF. The DNA for the CDR3 is TGTGCCAGCTCAGAACTAGCGGGAGGAGGTGATACGCAGTATTTT.

In DNA form, the CDR3 reads TGTGCCAGCAGCCCGGGAGCCGGGAGCTATGGCTACACCTTC. Its translation is CASSPGAGSYGYTF. The chain employs TRBV11-2 and TRBJ1-2; the D is unclear. Germline V gene data show CDR1 as SGHAT and CDR2 as FQNNGV. CDR3 length equals 14 residues. The V gene lost 5 bases and the J gene lost 4 bases, with 14 bases spanning the gap. Combining the CDR3 with reference TRBV11-2 and TRBJ1-2 gives the whole variable domain EAGVAQSPRYKIIEKRQSVAFWCNPISGHATLYWYQQILGQGPKLLIQFQNNGVVDDSQLPKDRFSAERLKGVDSTLKIQPAKLEDSAVYLCASSPGAGSYGYTFGSGTRLTVV.

The V and J genes are TRBV19 and TRBJ1-2; maybe TRBD1 (5 bases). The CDR3 is 16 amino acids. The germline V and J ends were trimmed by 2 bases and 7 bases, with 20 bases remaining between them. Germline V CDR1 and CDR2: LNHDA, SQIVND (reference sequence). The CDR3 protein is CASSITLDTRTRGYTF. The CDR3 nucleotides read TGTGCCAGTAGTATAACCCTGGACACCCGCACACGTGGCTACACCTTC.

The chain uses TRBV11-2 and TRBJ2-2, with 8 bases lining up with TRBD2. The junction had 0 bases not matched to a gene; V was cut back by 1 base and J by 5 bases. There are 14 residues in the CDR3. The germline V gene has CDR1 SGHAT and CDR2 FQNNGV. CDR3 bases: TGTGCCAGCAGCTTAGTAGCGGGGACCGGGGAGCTGTTTTTT. Translating gives CASSLVAGTGELFF.

This clone was detected once. The genes are TRBV27 and TRBJ1-1; 7 nucleotides agree with TRBD1. After removal of 5 bases from V and 1 base from J, the junction contained 4 bases not matched to a gene. Germline-derived CDR1 and CDR2 are MNHEY and SMNVEV (reference sequence). The CDR3 contains 14 residues. The CDR3 nucleotides read TGTGCCAGCAGTCTCGACAGGGCGAACACTGAAGCTTTCTTT. Its protein product is CASSLDRANTEAFF.

The count of this clone is one. The CDR3 reads CASKRSSYEQYF. The CDR3, as DNA: TGTGCCAGCAAAAGGAGCTCCTACGAGCAGTACTTC. The J gene is TRBJ2-7, the V gene TRBV2; D call uncertain. The germline CDR1 and CDR2 sequences are SNHLY and FYNNEI. The CDR3 covers 12 residues. Trimming took off 7 bases at V and 0 bases at J, with 7 bases between the two ends. The complete variable domain, with remaining parts taken from reference TRBV2 and TRBJ2-7, reads EPEVTQTPSHQVTQMGQEVILRCVPISNHLYFYWYRQILGQKVEFLVSFYNNEISEKSEIFDDQFSVERPDGSNFTLKIRSTKLEDSAMYFCASKRSSYEQYFGPGTRLTVT.

Remarks on this clone: The sample carries other DNA sequences with the same CDR3. The genes are TRBV6-6 and TRBJ2-5; D call uncertain. Germline loops: CDR1 MNHNY, CDR2 SVGAGI (reference sequence). There are 12 residues in the CDR3. V was cut by 0 bases and J by 5 bases, with 4 bases left in between. The CDR3 region has the DNA TGTGCCAGCAGTTACTCCAGGGAGACCCAGTACTTC. Its translation is CASSYSRETQYF.

The chain couples TRBV5-4 to TRBJ2-5, with TRBD1 identical over 7 bases. The CDR3 contains 14 residues. J was trimmed by 2 bases and V by 3 bases; bases with no gene match: 4. Germline lookup yields CDR1 SGHNT and CDR2 YYREEE (reference sequence). CDR3 bases: TGTGCCAGCAGCTCCCCAGGGGGTCAAGAGACCCAGTACTTC. Protein product: CASSSPGGQETQYF.

The gene calls are TRBV7-9 and TRBJ2-7; 7 positions agree with TRBD2. The CDR3 contains 12 residues. Per germline, CDR1 SEHNR and CDR2 FQNEAQ (reference sequence). Trimming cost V 9 bases and J 7 bases; bases outside gene matches: 9. The CDR3 protein is CASMRVGREQYF. CDR3 DNA: TGTGCCAGTATGAGGGTCGGGAGGGAGCAGTACTTC.

The rearrangement uses TRBV19 and TRBJ1-2; 10 nucleotides match TRBD1. Trimming removed 5 bases from V and 4 bases from J; junction bases left unmatched: 4. Germline CDR1 is LNHDA and CDR2 is SQIVND (reference sequence). The CDR3 contains 14 residues. CDR3 in DNA: TGTGCCAGTAGTGCGACAGGGGGCAGCTATGGCTACACCTTC. Translation: CASSATGGSYGYTF.

The chain employs TRBV5-1 and TRBJ2-3; the match to TRBD2 covers 10 bases. Germline assignment: CDR1 SGHRS and CDR2 YFSETQ. This CDR3 has 18 amino acids. Trimming cost V 0 bases and J 3 bases; bases outside gene matches: 10. The CDR3, as DNA: TGCGCCAGCAGCTTGGCCGTGAGCGGGAGGGCCGAAACAGATACGCAGTATTTT. As protein: CASSLAVSGRAETDTQYF.

Turning to this clone: The DNA is omitted, as the CDR3 cannot be located on it reliably, and the CDR3 follows TCRdb's listing. The CDR3 reads CASSPTVGQGTEYF. V and J are TRBV19 and TRBJ2-7; TRBD1, the table's D call, lacks a check against the DNA. The CDR3 has 14 residues if both end residues are counted. Germline V CDR1 and CDR2: LNHDA, SQIVND (reference sequence).

This chain links TRBV4-3 with TRBJ2-7, with D hard to call. The CDR3 is made up of 16 amino acids. CDR1 is LGHNA, CDR2 YSLEER, per germline. The V end was cut by 0 bases, the J end by 2 bases, with 14 bases between. In DNA form, the CDR3 reads TGCGCCAGCAGCCAAGATCAACAGACCGTTACCTACGAGCAGTACTTC. As protein: CASSQDQQTVTYEQYF.